The present entry profiles one TCR beta chain with its context. Profiling relied on immunoSEQ multiplex PCR, and the TCRdb table lists in-frame clones only, not all of them. Among over 70,000 clones listed, 75% to 90% were seen once. This record comes from a study of blood T cell repertoires in COVID-19. The overall study: The analysed material was cDNA or gDNA that came from T cells, B-cell-depleted T cells, or PBMCs.

CDR3 size: 16 residues. From germline, CDR1 is SQVTM and CDR2 ANQGSEA. The V segment lost 7 bases and the J segment 0 bases; nucleotides outside the gene matches: 13. Input material: peripheral blood. The sequence was collected from an older man with acute or convalescent COVID-19. The chain combines TRBV29-1 with TRBJ1-2, with 8 bases that match TRBD1. CDR3 loop: CSAGKFTGGPNYGYTF. DNA for the CDR3: TGCAGCGCTGGGAAGTTTACAGGGGGACCTAACTATGGCTACACCTTC.